The rows below give T cell receptor beta chains drawn from one sample of a study of patients and donors after allogeneic stem cell transplantation. A single record per CDR3 protein comes from TCRdb applying MiXCR to the RT-PCR reads. The data hold a few hundred thousand distinct CDR3 sequences, with about 14% observed a single time. Sequenced input: blood, either unsorted or a sorted T cell fraction (not recorded which). These receptors all stem from a human donor who was either an allogeneic HSCT recipient or a stem cell or donor lymphocyte infusion donor (not recorded which). It is not recorded whose cells these are; they may come from a transplant donor. Both conserved end residues are part of each CDR3. The D gene is left open where the match is weak. Size is stated for part of the rows, as once, few or many counts, or as a class when the clone is expanded.

TRBV4-1	many	TRBJ2-7	.	CASSLRDGSYEQYF	TGCGCCAGCAGCCTCCGGGACGGGTCCTACGAGCAGTACTTC
TRBV5-1	few	TRBJ2-7	.	CASNFGGATYEQYF	TGCGCCAGCAATTTTGGCGGGGCGACCTACGAGCAGTACTTC
TRBV20-1	few	TRBJ2-5	.	CSASFGGNQETQYF	TGCAGTGCTAGTTTCGGGGGAAACCAAGAGACCCAGTACTTC
TRBV7-2	.	TRBJ2-2	.	CASSLSQNTGELFF	TGTGCCAGCAGCTTGAGCCAGAACACCGGGGAGCTGTTTTTT
TRBV5-6	.	TRBJ2-3	.	CASSFGNQPTDTQYF	TGTGCCAGCAGCTTCGGAAACCAACCCACAGATACGCAGTATTTT
TRBV5-1	.	TRBJ2-7	.	CASSLAVSRDEQYF	TGCGCCAGCAGCTTGGCCGTCTCCAGGGACGAGCAGTACTTC
TRBV5-1	many	TRBJ2-2	.	CASRAKNTGELFF	TGCGCCAGCAGGGCTAAAAACACCGGGGAGCTGTTTTTT
TRBV5-1	.	TRBJ2-4	.	CASSTAGKGNIQYF	TGCGCCAGCTCGACTGCAGGGAAGGGAAACATTCAGTACTTC
TRBV20-1	.	TRBJ2-1	.	CSARDWGYNEQFF	TGCAGTGCTAGAGATTGGGGATACAATGAGCAGTTCTTC
TRBV12-3/TRBV12-4	few	TRBJ2-5	TRBD1	CASRTGVTGTQYF	TGTGCCAGCAGAACAGGGGTTACTGGGACCCAGTACTTC
TRBV7-2	few	TRBJ2-7	TRBD2	CASSPLAGVGEQYF	TGTGCCAGCAGCCCTCTAGCGGGAGTGGGGGAGCAGTACTTC
TRBV5-1	many	TRBJ2-7	TRBD2	CASSGTTYEQYF	TGCGCCAGCAGCGGGACTACTTACGAGCAGTACTTC
TRBV7-2	many	TRBJ1-5	.	CASSLDPGYQPQHF	TGTGCCAGCAGCTTAGATCCGGGTTATCAGCCCCAGCATTTT
TRBV12-3/TRBV12-4	many	TRBJ2-3	TRBD2	CASSGGRGTDTQYF	TGTGCCTCCTCTGGCGGGAGAGGGACAGATACGCAGTATTTT
TRBV7-8	.	TRBJ2-7	TRBD2	CASSLEAGRSEQYF	TGTGCCAGCAGCTTAGAAGCGGGGCGTAGCGAGCAGTACTTC
TRBV12-3/TRBV12-4	many	TRBJ2-2	TRBD2	CASSPGTSYDGELFF	TGTGCCAGCAGCCCCGGGACTAGTTATGACGGGGAGCTGTTTTTT
TRBV12-3/TRBV12-4	many	TRBJ1-2	.	CASSRGAVHYGYTF	TGTGCCAGCAGTCGGGGGGCGGTTCACTATGGCTACACCTTC
TRBV27	.	TRBJ1-2	TRBD1	CASTPYVGGQGGYGYTF	TGTGCCAGCACCCCCTATGTCGGTGGACAGGGTGGCTATGGCTACACCTTC
TRBV29-1	many	TRBJ1-4	.	CSVRRGIGVEKLFF	TGCAGCGTGCGCCGGGGGATAGGGGTTGAAAAACTGTTTTTT
TRBV7-2	few	TRBJ2-3	.	CASSLDWARPDTQYF	TGTGCCAGCAGCTTAGATTGGGCCCGGCCAGATACGCAGTATTTT
TRBV4-3	few	TRBJ1-4	.	CASSRETATNEKLFF	TGCGCCAGCAGCCGAGAGACAGCAACTAATGAAAAACTGTTTTTT
TRBV27	.	TRBJ1-2	.	CASTTVPGHYGYTF	TGTGCCAGCACAACCGTGCCTGGTCACTATGGCTACACCTTC
TRBV20-1	many	TRBJ1-2	.	CSAPRGSGGYTF	TGCAGTGCCCCTCGTGGGAGCGGTGGCTACACCTTC
TRBV11-2	few	TRBJ1-4	.	CASSLEGPEKLFF	TGTGCCAGCAGCTTAGAGGGCCCCGAAAAACTGTTTTTT
TRBV12-3/TRBV12-4	.	TRBJ2-1	TRBD2	CASSLEGLAINEQFF	TGTGCCAGCAGTTTAGAGGGACTAGCGATCAATGAGCAGTTCTTC
TRBV20-1	.	TRBJ2-7	TRBD2	CSARRSGRAYEQYF	TGCAGTGCTAGACGTAGCGGGAGGGCCTACGAGCAGTACTTC
TRBV6-2/TRBV6-3	many	TRBJ2-7	.	CASSSPNSYEQYF	TGTGCCAGCAGCTCGCCTAATTCCTACGAGCAGTACTTC
TRBV5-1	many	TRBJ1-6	.	CASSASRTVNNSPLHF	TGCGCCAGCAGTGCGTCGAGGACAGTTAATAATTCACCCCTCCACTTT
TRBV29-1	.	TRBJ2-7	.	CSVEGSQTSYEQYF	TGCAGCGTTGAAGGGTCTCAAACCTCCTACGAGCAGTACTTC
TRBV27	.	TRBJ1-2	.	CASRNRGQGQGSGYTF	TGTGCCAGCAGGAACCGAGGTCAGGGCCAAGGAAGTGGCTACACCTTC
TRBV20-1	.	TRBJ2-3	.	CSAVRTSGVTDTQYF	TGCAGTGCTGTAAGGACGTCAGGCGTCACAGATACGCAGTATTTT
TRBV19	few	TRBJ2-4	.	CASSPLAGSLAKNIQYF	TGTGCCAGTAGTCCCCTCGCCGGCAGCCTAGCCAAAAACATTCAGTACTTC
TRBV5-6	few	TRBJ1-1	.	CASSQRGRLHTEAFF	TGTGCCAGCAGCCAACGGGGGCGGTTGCACACTGAAGCTTTCTTT
TRBV5-1	many	TRBJ1-1	.	CASSLLTGMNTEAFF	TGCGCCAGCAGCTTGTTGACCGGGATGAACACTGAAGCTTTCTTT
TRBV24-1	many	TRBJ1-2	.	CATSDFAGDYGYTF	TGTGCCACCAGTGATTTCGCCGGGGACTATGGCTACACCTTC
TRBV19	.	TRBJ1-6	TRBD1	CASKRDRAGSPLHF	TGTGCCAGTAAACGGGACAGGGCCGGTTCACCCCTCCACTTT
TRBV6-5	.	TRBJ1-2	TRBD1	CASSYLTRGRKDGYTF	TGTGCCAGCAGTTACTTAACCAGGGGGCGCAAGGATGGCTACACCTTC
TRBV7-9	many	TRBJ2-6	.	CASSLEGGANVLTF	TGTGCCAGCAGCTTAGAGGGGGGGGCCAACGTCCTGACTTTC
TRBV12-3/TRBV12-4	many	TRBJ2-7	.	CASSLDGPGNEQYF	TGTGCCAGCAGTTTAGATGGGCCAGGGAACGAGCAGTACTTC
TRBV9	few	TRBJ2-7	TRBD2	CASPSGDYEQYF	TGTGCCAGCCCTAGCGGGGACTACGAGCAGTACTTC
TRBV2	many	TRBJ2-7	TRBD1	CASSEIGLDRAPYEQYF	TGTGCCAGCAGTGAAATAGGTCTCGACAGGGCCCCCTACGAGCAGTACTTC
TRBV5-1	.	TRBJ1-3	.	CASSLLGVSGNTIYF	TGCGCCAGCAGCTTGTTAGGCGTCTCTGGAAACACCATATATTTT
TRBV27	few	TRBJ2-3	.	CASSLMGRPTDTQYF	TGTGCCAGCAGTTTAATGGGACGGCCCACAGATACGCAGTATTTT
TRBV20-1	.	TRBJ2-5	TRBD2	CSARELLAGQETQYF	TGCAGTGCTAGAGAACTACTAGCGGGCCAAGAGACCCAGTACTTC
TRBV7-3	few	TRBJ2-6	.	CASSLGPSGANVLTF	TGTGCCAGCAGCTTAGGTCCGTCCGGGGCCAACGTCCTGACTTTC
TRBV29-1	many	TRBJ2-5	.	CSVAGVTETQYF	TGCAGCGTTGCGGGGGTTACGGAGACCCAGTACTTC
TRBV20-1	few	TRBJ1-2	TRBD1	CSASRQGTSWGYGYTF	TGCAGTGCTAGTCGACAGGGGACCTCTTGGGGATATGGCTACACCTTC
TRBV30	.	TRBJ2-3	TRBD2	CAWSYWGGSDGDTQYF	TGTGCCTGGAGCTATTGGGGCGGGAGCGATGGAGATACGCAGTATTTT
TRBV5-1	many	TRBJ2-2	.	CASSESGIAGELFF	TGCGCCAGCAGCGAGTCGGGAATAGCCGGGGAGCTGTTTTTT
TRBV7-6	.	TRBJ2-5	TRBD2	CASSLEAGAGQETQYF	TGTGCCAGCAGCTTAGAAGCGGGGGCCGGTCAAGAGACCCAGTACTTC
TRBV5-1	many	TRBJ2-2	.	CASSLDLNTGELFF	TGCGCCAGCAGCTTGGACTTGAACACCGGGGAGCTGTTTTTT
TRBV24-1	many	TRBJ2-2	.	CATSETDTGELFF	TGTGCCACCAGTGAGACTGACACCGGGGAGCTGTTTTTT
TRBV20-1	few	TRBJ2-3	.	CSARYPGPDTQYF	TGCAGTGCTAGGTACCCAGGCCCAGATACGCAGTATTTT
TRBV20-1	.	TRBJ1-5	.	CSAVPGGLQPQHF	TGCAGTGCCGTACCCGGGGGACTGCAGCCCCAGCATTTT
TRBV7-3	.	TRBJ2-1	TRBD2	CASSLTLGLAGGLTYNEQFF	TGTGCCAGCAGCTTAACGCTGGGACTAGCGGGAGGGTTAACCTACAATGAGCAGTTCTTC
TRBV5-1	many	TRBJ2-6	.	CASSLYATSGANVLTF	TGCGCCAGCAGCTTGTACGCGACCTCTGGGGCCAACGTCCTGACTTTC
TRBV4-3	many	TRBJ2-5	TRBD2	CASSQEGEGLETQYF	TGCGCCAGCAGCCAAGAAGGGGAGGGTTTGGAGACCCAGTACTTC